These 32 T cell receptor beta chains were sequenced from one sample in a study of long-term antiretroviral therapy in people with HIV (dated by TCRdb to between 2022 and 2023). The immunoSEQ hsTCRB v3.0 assay was used at survey level resolution to sequence the TRB variable region. TCRdb limited this immuneACCESS table to in-frame rearrangements with V and J called. A share of clones is missing; checked studies link under half to unresolved V genes, and the rest is unexplained. The sample table shows about 35,000 clones, and 94% are seen once. Of the sample, roughly 3.9% falls within the top ten clones. Sequenced here: unsorted PBMCs, sampled 4.1 years after starting antiretroviral therapy. Receptors were obtained from a woman between 45 and 65 years old with HIV.

The V call is TRBV7-9, the J call TRBJ2-3; D is perhaps TRBD1 (6 bases). V lost 2 bases, J lost 4 bases, and 16 bases lay in between. Germline CDR1 reads SEHNR; CDR2 reads FQNEAQ (reference sequence). The CDR3 has 16 amino acids. The CDR3 loop reads CASSLINQGRSDTQYF. In nucleotides, the CDR3 is TGTGCCAGCAGCTTAATCAATCAGGGGCGGTCAGATACGCAGTATTTT.

A single count supports this clone. This chain connects TRBV11-2 to TRBJ1-1, with D perhaps TRBD1 (5 bases). With 5 bases removed from V and 1 base from J, the gap between germline ends came to 14 bases. The CDR3 contains 15 residues. Germline V gives CDR1 SGHAT, CDR2 FQNNGV. CDR3 sequence (DNA): TGTGCCAGCAGCCCTGAGCGGGGCCCGAACACTGAAGCTTTCTTT. Residues: CASSPERGPNTEAFF. The full variable domain, in which reference TRBV11-2 and TRBJ1-1 provide the parts outside the CDR3, is EAGVAQSPRYKIIEKRQSVAFWCNPISGHATLYWYQQILGQGPKLLIQFQNNGVVDDSQLPKDRFSAERLKGVDSTLKIQPAKLEDSAVYLCASSPERGPNTEAFFGQGTRLTVV.

The genes are TRBV29-1 and TRBJ1-1, with a weak D call TRBD1 (6 bases). CDR1 and CDR2 (germline): SQVTM, ANQGSEA. V was trimmed by 7 bases and J by 1 base, leaving 10 bases between them. CDR3 size: 12 residues. The chain's CDR3 is CSAGQTNTEAFF. The CDR3 bases are TGCAGCGCCGGACAGACGAACACTGAAGCTTTCTTT.

The V gene is TRBV6-1, the J gene TRBJ2-2, with unresolved D. V was shortened by 4 bases and J by 0 bases, with 3 bases between the two germline ends. CDR1 and CDR2 from the germline V gene are MNHNS and SASEGT. This CDR3 contains 13 residues. CDR3 in DNA: TGTGCCAGCAGTGTTCCGAACACCGGGGAGCTGTTTTTT. This sequence encodes CASSVPNTGELFF.

The table lists this clone with a few counts. The rearrangement links TRBV5-6 to TRBJ2-6; D gene ambiguous. The germline V gene encodes CDR1 SGHDT and CDR2 YYEEEE. V lost 0 bases to trimming and J lost 2 bases, with 12 bases between them. This CDR3 is built from 17 residues. CDR3 protein: CASSLADTVPGANVLTF. The CDR3 nucleotides read TGTGCCAGCAGCTTGGCCGACACCGTCCCTGGGGCCAACGTCCTGACTTTC.

The rearrangement uses TRBV11-1 and TRBJ2-2, with D perhaps matching TRBD1 (6 bases). CDR1 is SGHAT, CDR2 FQDESV, per germline (reference sequence). The CDR3 is 14 amino acids. V dropped 3 bases and J dropped 7 bases, with 12 bases sitting between them. DNA of the CDR3: TGTGCCAGCAGCTTTCACAGGGCTGGCGGGGAGCTGTTTTTT. Its protein product is CASSFHRAGGELFF.

The chain joins TRBV27 to TRBJ1-2; D possibly corresponds to TRBD1 (5 bases). This CDR3 is 15 amino acids long. With 5 bases removed from V and 4 bases from J, the gap between germline ends came to 17 bases. In germline, CDR1 is MNHEY, CDR2 SMNVEV (reference sequence). For the CDR3, the DNA is TGTGCCAGCAGTCCCACGAAGGGGAGATTCTATGGCTACACCTTC. Translated, it gives CASSPTKGRFYGYTF.

V gene TRBV19 combines with J gene TRBJ1-2, with D perhaps TRBD1 (5 bases). This CDR3 has 17 amino acids. The germline CDR1 and CDR2 sequences are LNHDA and SQIVND (reference sequence). The V gene lost 1 base and the J gene lost 4 bases, with 19 bases spanning the gap. CDR3 residues: CASSIGRKGAAGYGYTF. CDR3 nucleotide sequence: TGTGCCAGTAGTATAGGGCGGAAAGGGGCAGCGGGCTATGGCTACACCTTC.

A single count supports this clone. V and J are TRBV6-1 and TRBJ1-1, with D uncertain. Looked up from germline, CDR1 is MNHNS and CDR2 is SASEGT. CDR3 length equals 13 residues. Trimming removed 4 bases from V and 2 bases from J, with 8 bases in between. The CDR3 here is CASSVLGNTEAFF. DNA of the CDR3: TGTGCCAGCAGTGTTCTGGGAAACACTGAAGCTTTCTTT.

This chain connects TRBV2 to TRBJ2-7; D could derive from TRBD1 or TRBD2 (5 bases each). From germline, CDR1 is SNHLY and CDR2 FYNNEI. The CDR3 is 12 amino acids. V was trimmed by 6 bases and J by 4 bases, leaving 10 bases between them. CDR3 in amino acids: CASRAGAYEQYF. CDR3 DNA: TGTGCCAGCAGAGCCGGGGCTTACGAGCAGTACTTC.

This chain joins TRBV4-1 and TRBJ1-3; 8 bases are a match to TRBD1. The CDR3 has 17 residues. V trimming: 1 base; J trimming: 4 bases; junction bases outside the gene matches: 9. The germline V gene has CDR1 MGHRA and CDR2 YSYEKL. This chain's CDR3 is CASSQGSEQGVGNTIYF. The CDR3 DNA sequence: TGCGCCAGCAGCCAAGGCTCCGAACAGGGGGTCGGAAACACCATATATTTT.

The chain combines TRBV29-1 with TRBJ2-5, with D perhaps matching TRBD1 or TRBD2 (6 bases each). Trimming took 7 bases from V and 5 from J, leaving 14 bases between them. The germline V gene has CDR1 SQVTM and CDR2 ANQGSEA. CDR3 length equals 12 residues. Here the CDR3 DNA reads TGCAGCGCTGAGGGGGGCCCGGAGACCCAGTACTTC. The encoded protein is CSAEGGPETQYF.

This chain links TRBV20-1 with TRBJ1-2; D gene uncertain. Germline V lookup: CDR1 DFQATT, CDR2 SNEGSKA (reference sequence). The CDR3 is 10 residues long. Trimming removed 5 bases at V and 5 bases at J, with 6 bases between. The CDR3 sequence is CSAPGYGYTF. CDR3 bases: TGCAGTGCTCCGGGGTATGGCTACACCTTC.

This chain links TRBV12-5 with TRBJ2-7, with 8 bases lining up with TRBD1. Germline loops: CDR1 LGHNT, CDR2 FRNRAP. The V segment lost 5 bases and the J segment 5 bases; nucleotides outside the gene matches: 8. The CDR3 is 14 residues long. The CDR3 DNA reads TGTGCTAGTGGTCCCGGGACAGGAAATGACGAGCAGTACTTC. This gives the protein CASGPGTGNDEQYF.

J is TRBJ1-2 and V is TRBV4-3; 7 bases fit TRBD1. The V segment lost 3 bases and the J segment 5 bases; nucleotides outside the gene matches: 6. In germline, CDR1 is LGHNA, CDR2 YSLEER. CDR3 length: 14 amino acids. The CDR3 protein is CASSHPGTEYGYTF. Here the CDR3 DNA reads TGCGCCAGCAGCCATCCCGGGACAGAATATGGCTACACCTTC.

The chain carries TRBV13 and TRBJ1-1; TRBD1 matches at 9 bases. The CDR3 totals 15 residues. Germline V lookup: CDR1 PRHDT, CDR2 FYEKMQ (reference sequence). J lost 3 bases, V lost 5 bases, and 7 bases had no gene match. DNA for the CDR3: TGTGCCAGCAGCATAAACAGGGGGCGGGACACTGAAGCTTTCTTT. It specifies CASSINRGRDTEAFF.

J is TRBJ1-1 and V is TRBV10-2, with D uncertain. V gave up 3 bases and J gave up 3 bases, with 8 bases separating them. Germline CDR1 and CDR2: WSHSY and SAAADI. The CDR3 length is 13 residues. The CDR3 region is CASSDDGDTEAFF. The DNA of the CDR3 is TGCGCCAGCAGTGACGACGGGGACACTGAAGCTTTCTTT.

V and J are TRBV2 and TRBJ1-3; D not certain. With 5 bases removed from V and 4 bases from J, the gap between germline ends came to 12 bases. Germline CDR1 reads SNHLY; CDR2 reads FYNNEI. The CDR3 is 14 residues long. CDR3 bases: TGTGCCAGCAGTTCGCTAGGTTTCGGAAACACCATATATTTT. Its protein product is CASSSLGFGNTIYF.

CDR3 amino acids: CASSPRQSLNTEAFF. As DNA, the CDR3 is TGTGCCAGCTCACCAAGACAGAGTTTGAACACTGAAGCTTTCTTT. The chain couples TRBV18 to TRBJ1-1; perhaps TRBD1 as D (5 bases). Germline V lookup: CDR1 KGHSH, CDR2 LQKENI. CDR3 length: 15 amino acids. Between the trimmed V and J ends, which lost 2 bases and 0 bases, there was a span of 10 bases.

The chain employs TRBV11-2 and TRBJ2-5; 7 bases agree with TRBD2. V was clipped by 5 bases and J by 2 bases; unmatched bases: 11. Germline V gene lookup returns CDR1 SGHAT and CDR2 FQNNGV. This CDR3 has 16 residues. The CDR3 sequence: CASSHLRGGGQETQYF. For the CDR3, the DNA is TGTGCCAGCAGCCACTTACGTGGGGGGGGACAAGAGACCCAGTACTTC. Full variable domain (outside the CDR3, taken from reference TRBV11-2 and TRBJ2-5): EAGVAQSPRYKIIEKRQSVAFWCNPISGHATLYWYQQILGQGPKLLIQFQNNGVVDDSQLPKDRFSAERLKGVDSTLKIQPAKLEDSAVYLCASSHLRGGGQETQYFGPGTRLLVL.

The gene calls are TRBV20-1 and TRBJ1-1; D is unresolved. Deletions cut 7 bases from V and 3 bases from J, with 9 bases between. Germline CDR1 DFQATT, CDR2 SNEGSKA (reference sequence). The length of the CDR3 is 11 residues. The CDR3 sequence is CSVSSYTEAFF. CDR3 coding DNA: TGCAGTGTGTCCTCCTACACTGAAGCTTTCTTT.

This chain links TRBV2 with TRBJ2-7; D is uncertain. Per germline, CDR1 SNHLY and CDR2 FYNNEI. The CDR3 is 13 amino acids. V was pared by 2 bases and J by 1 base, with 6 bases between. The chain's CDR3 is CASSEQVSYEQYF. The CDR3 nucleotides are TGTGCCAGCAGTGAACAGGTGTCCTACGAGCAGTACTTC.

V and J are TRBV9 and TRBJ1-5, with 9 bases that match TRBD1. This CDR3 has 17 residues. Germline CDR1 and CDR2: SGDLS and YYNGEE. The V segment lost 0 bases and the J segment 5 bases; nucleotides outside the gene matches: 9. Here the CDR3 reads CASSVGEGQGGDQPQHF. The CDR3 nucleotides are TGTGCCAGCAGCGTAGGGGAGGGACAGGGCGGCGATCAGCCCCAGCATTTT.

This rearrangement joins TRBV19 to TRBJ1-5; the D gene is possibly TRBD1 (5 bases). Trimming removed 4 bases at V and 5 bases at J, with 9 bases between. Germline V gene data show CDR1 as LNHDA and CDR2 as SQIVND (reference sequence). This CDR3 is built from 13 residues. This chain's CDR3 is CASSSRGDQPQHF. The CDR3 region has the DNA TGTGCCAGTAGTAGTCGAGGGGATCAGCCCCAGCATTTT. Variable domain in full (rest from reference TRBV19 and TRBJ1-5): DGGITQSPKYLFRKEGQNVTLSCEQNLNHDAMYWYRQDPGQGLRLIYYSQIVNDFQKGDIAEGYSVSREKKESFPLTVTSAQKNPTAFYLCASSSRGDQPQHFGDGTRLSIL.

This rearrangement joins TRBV7-8 to TRBJ2-4; D not certain. Germline CDR1 SGHVS, CDR2 FQNEAQ. The V gene lost 1 base and the J gene lost 7 bases, with 11 bases spanning the gap. CDR3 length: 14 amino acids. The CDR3 here is CASSLGSLGNIQYF. The DNA of the CDR3 is TGTGCCAGCAGCTTAGGGTCTCTCGGGAACATTCAGTACTTC. Together with reference TRBV7-8 and TRBJ2-4, the CDR3 gives the full variable domain: GAGVSQSPRYKVAKRGQDVALRCDPISGHVSLFWYQQALGQGPEFLTYFQNEAQLDKSGLPSDRFFAERPEGSVSTLKIQRTQQEDSAVYLCASSLGSLGNIQYFGAGTRLSVL.

This clone has a single count. The chain employs TRBV7-2 and TRBJ1-1; possibly TRBD1 for D (5 bases). There are 13 residues in the CDR3. V was cut by 4 bases and J by 4 bases, with 10 bases left in between. The germline V gene encodes CDR1 SGHTA and CDR2 FQGNSA. The CDR3 here is CASSYSQGTEAFF. DNA of the CDR3: TGTGCCAGCAGCTATTCTCAGGGCACTGAAGCTTTCTTT.

The CDR3 sequence: CATSRDPSGELFF. CDR3 nucleotides: TGTGCCACCAGCAGAGACCCGAGCGGGGAGCTGTTTTTT. The chain links TRBV15 to TRBJ2-2; no firm D call. The CDR3 loop spans 13 amino acids. Germline assignment: CDR1 LNHNV and CDR2 YYDKDF (reference sequence). Trimming removed 0 bases from V and 7 bases from J, with 6 bases in between.

The sample holds one count of this clone. V gene TRBV5-1 combines with J gene TRBJ2-1, with unresolved D. Looked up from germline, CDR1 is SGHRS and CDR2 is YFSETQ. Trimming took off 0 bases at V and 5 bases at J, with 6 bases between the two ends. This CDR3 comprises 13 residues. CDR3 sequence reads: CASSLAQNNEQFF. The CDR3 DNA reads TGCGCCAGCAGCTTGGCCCAGAACAATGAGCAGTTCTTC.

V and J are TRBV5-4 and TRBJ2-3, with a tentative D call TRBD2 (6 bases). CDR3 length equals 15 residues. The V end was cut by 0 bases, the J end by 3 bases, with 11 bases between. CDR1 is SGHNT and CDR2 is YYREEE in the germline V gene (reference sequence). The CDR3 DNA reads as TGTGCCAGCAGCTTGGGCGGGGAAAGGACAGATACGCAGTATTTT. It is translated as CASSLGGERTDTQYF.

The chain employs TRBV6-4 and TRBJ2-5, with 8 bases matching TRBD1. The CDR3 extends over 15 amino acids. Losses at the gene ends were 5 bases for V and 1 base for J; bases not matched to a gene: 6. Germline V lookup: CDR1 MRHNA, CDR2 SNTAGT. In DNA form, the CDR3 reads TGTGCCAGCAGTAAACCGGACAGGGTCCAAGAGACCCAGTACTTC. It encodes CASSKPDRVQETQYF.

This chain uses TRBV9 with TRBJ1-5; D gene uncertain. V lost 0 bases, J lost 0 bases, and 7 bases lay in between. The CDR3 has 15 amino acids. From germline, CDR1 is SGDLS and CDR2 YYNGEE. The CDR3 is CASSVAGDSNQPQHF. For the CDR3, the DNA is TGTGCCAGCAGCGTAGCTGGGGATAGCAATCAGCCCCAGCATTTT.

The chain recombines TRBV4-2 with TRBJ2-7, with 11 bases that match TRBD1. Germline V CDR1 and CDR2: LGHNA, YNFKEQ. The CDR3 runs 14 residues. The V and J ends lost 5 bases and 4 bases, in that order; junction bases with no gene match: 4. CDR3 coding DNA: TGTGCCAGCAGCGCCCGGGACAGGGGGTACGAGCAGTACTTC. Translating it yields CASSARDRGYEQYF.